Below are 9 T cell receptor beta chains sequenced from a single sample in a study of T cell repertoires in cytomegalovirus infection. MiXCR, applied by TCRdb to the reads, yields one record per CDR3 protein. The sample contains approximately 730,000 distinct CDR3 sequences, around 32% of which appear only once. No antigens are known for them. This specimen consisted of cultured PBMCs, obtained from culture after CMV antigen stimulation. Receptor source: a human donor in good health (CMV status not recorded). Some clones in this sample may be carry-over from other donors' samples.

The chain joins TRBV10-3 to TRBJ1-2; unclear D gene. This CDR3 contains 13 residues. CDR1 and CDR2 from the germline V gene are ENHRY and SYGVKD. V lost 5 bases and J lost 2, with 9 bases in between. The CDR3 sequence: CAISTPDNYGYTF. The CDR3 nucleotides read TGTGCCATCAGTACCCCCGACAACTATGGCTACACCTTC.

This clonotype appeared a few times. This chain joins TRBV11-2 and TRBJ2-1; 7 bases agree with TRBD2. Germline values: CDR1 SGHAT, CDR2 FQNNGV. The CDR3 length is 15 residues. The trim removed 4 bases at V and 0 bases at J, leaving 3 bases unmatched. Here the CDR3 reads CASSSLAASYNEQFF. Here the CDR3 DNA reads TGTGCCAGCAGCTCGCTAGCGGCCTCCTACAATGAGCAGTTCTTC.

This chain joins TRBV5-4 and TRBJ2-5, with 8 nucleotides matching TRBD1. CDR1 and CDR2 (germline): SGHNT, YYREEE (reference sequence). With V trimmed by 4 bases and J by 2 bases, 10 bases remained unmatched. The CDR3 consists of 16 residues. Here the CDR3 reads CASSGVTGVRQETQYF. Written as DNA, the CDR3 is TGTGCCAGCAGCGGGGTGACAGGGGTGAGGCAAGAGACCCAGTACTTC.

This clonotype has ten or more counts. V and J are TRBV7-2 and TRBJ1-5, with TRBD1 matching 7 bases. CDR3 length equals 18 residues. The V and J ends lost 5 bases and 4 bases, in that order; junction bases with no gene match: 17. Germline V gene data show CDR1 as SGHTA and CDR2 as FQGNSA. The CDR3 DNA follows: TGTGCCAGCAGCCCAAAGACGCAGGGGGATAGTGGGAATCAGCCCCAGCATTTT. Translation: CASSPKTQGDSGNQPQHF.

This clonotype was counted at least ten times. V is TRBV12-3 or TRBV12-4 and J is TRBJ1-2; 7 nucleotides line up with TRBD1. Losses at the gene ends were 6 bases for V and 7 bases for J; bases not matched to a gene: 8. The CDR3 runs 13 residues. CDR3 in amino acids: CASSPTNRGGYTF. DNA of the CDR3: TGTGCCAGCAGCCCGACAAACAGGGGTGGCTACACCTTC.

In this sample, this clonotype turned up many times. J is TRBJ2-5 and V is TRBV7-2, with 9 bases identical to TRBD2. This CDR3 region has 15 residues. V shed 3 bases, J shed 9 bases, and the junction held 11 bases outside the gene matches. CDR1 and CDR2 from the germline V gene are SGHTA and FQGNSA. CDR3 in amino acids: CASSLVSGGPVAQYF. The CDR3 bases are TGTGCCAGCAGCTTGGTCAGCGGGGGGCCAGTGGCCCAGTACTTC.

V and J are TRBV19 and TRBJ1-2; no firm D call. Germline loops: CDR1 LNHDA, CDR2 SQIVND (reference sequence). The germline V and J ends were trimmed by 10 bases and 5 bases, with 14 bases remaining between them. This CDR3 region has 12 residues. CDR3 region: CATRGLGYGYTF. The CDR3 nucleotides are TGTGCCACGAGAGGGTTGGGGTATGGCTACACCTTC.

The DNA of the CDR3 is TGTGCCATCATGGACCTCCAGACCTACGAGCAGTACTTC. Translated: CAIMDLQTYEQYF. The chain couples TRBV10-3 to TRBJ2-7; D not certain. Germline values: CDR1 ENHRY, CDR2 SYGVKD. The CDR3 has 13 residues. Trimming cost V 7 bases and J 2 bases, with 12 bases left between them.

The V and J genes are TRBV18 and TRBJ1-1; no clear D. Germline-derived CDR1 and CDR2 are KGHSH and LQKENI. The V and J ends lost 3 bases and 3 bases respectively, with 8 bases between them. The CDR3 contains 13 residues. CDR3 sequence: CASSPRTDTEAFF. As DNA, the CDR3 is TGTGCCAGCTCACCCCGGACGGACACTGAAGCTTTCTTT.